The TCR beta chain described here comes from a study of T cell repertoires in ileal Crohn's disease (dated by TCRdb to about 2019). At the level of the whole study: At the time of surgery, about a third of patients were active smokers, and the median duration of disease was about 8.5 years. Every patient underwent surgery because of a complication, which was stricturing disease in around 60% and penetrating disease in around 39%. Roughly half of the patients were given postoperative therapy, with approximately 18 on anti-TNF agents and about a dozen on thiopurines. The TCR repertoire was analysed in over 50 patients with Crohn's disease drawn from a prospective multicentre cohort. Running in parallel with the study was a multicentre cohort set up to find predictors of early endoscopic recurrence following ileocolonic resection. A Rutgeerts score higher than i0 was the definition used for endoscopic postoperative recurrence. The study sequenced 150 to 200 mucosal samples from 50 to 65 patients, taken at several locations on the surgical specimen and at postoperative endoscopy.

Adults with ileal or ileocolonic Crohn's disease and an indication for ileocolonic resection were eligible for inclusion. Whole ileal mucosal biopsies were kept frozen at -80 degrees C prior to DNA extraction. A TRizol-based method was used to extract genomic DNA from the frozen whole biopsies, and the DNA was quantified with a NanoDrop 2000 spectrophotometer. This clone was seen only once. Its antigen is currently not known. No base-level quality is on record; no much larger clone is a single base apart. From the cysteine through the phenylalanine, the CDR3 covers 14 amino acids. The retained sequence is limited to the CDR3, 42 bases, with the frame set at the first base. Looking up the germline V gene yields CDR1 SQVTM and CDR2 ANQGSEA. Trimming removed 3 bases from V and 4 bases from J, leaving 15 bases between the germline ends. For commercial TCRB immunosequencing, five hundred nanograms of biopsy DNA were submitted for each sample. Adaptive Biotechnology amplified CDR3 regions from genomic DNA with a two-step multiplex PCR that controlled for amplification bias. In the first PCR, primers covered every V and J gene segment, and in the second PCR, barcodes and Illumina adapters were added. CDR3 libraries were sequenced using an Illumina instrument. Under the source paper's analysis protocol: The analysis used both the pipelines supplied by the vendor and custom analysis of the raw data in R/Bioconductor with R version 3.3.0. Clonality, which ranges from 0 to 1, was calculated as the inverse of the normalised Shannon entropy across all productive clones. High-frequency clones were defined as the share of the repertoire occupied by the top 100 clones, with only clones passing a 95% confidence test being retained. Overlap between samples was measured with the Morisita-Horn index, while repertoire diversity was measured with the Simpson index. TCRdb took this table from immuneACCESS and kept in-frame rearrangements with V and J called. Such tables lack part of the clones; where checked against another copy, unresolved V genes explain under half of the gap, and the rest is unexplained. V and J calls and clone size are copied from that table; D and trimming were computed from the DNA. The sample records about 2,300 clones, more than 60% of which are singletons. The ten largest clones represent 11% of the sample.

Broad study findings and their caveats: Compared with CD4 T cells, sorted CD8 T cells held more high-frequency clones, which suggests that the mucosal expansions were mostly CD8. Only a subgroup of patients, of unstated size, had their mucosal CD4 and CD8 T cells sorted and sequenced. Endoscopic recurrence was linked to a higher percentage of high-frequency clones at surgery, and recurrence occurred in every patient whose clonality exceeded 26.8% (18/57). Compared with non-smokers, patients who were active smokers at surgery showed a significantly higher proportion of clonal expansions (around 24% vs 18%, p=0.02).

The source of this sequence is an adult with Crohn's disease. Recombination connected TRBV29-1 to TRBJ1-1; D gene: possibly TRBD1, on 5 matching bases. Sequenced material: ileal tissue. The CDR3 region reads CSVDPLGTGTEAFF. The sequence in DNA is TGCAGCGTTGACCCCCTGGGGACTGGCACTGAAGCTTTCTTT.